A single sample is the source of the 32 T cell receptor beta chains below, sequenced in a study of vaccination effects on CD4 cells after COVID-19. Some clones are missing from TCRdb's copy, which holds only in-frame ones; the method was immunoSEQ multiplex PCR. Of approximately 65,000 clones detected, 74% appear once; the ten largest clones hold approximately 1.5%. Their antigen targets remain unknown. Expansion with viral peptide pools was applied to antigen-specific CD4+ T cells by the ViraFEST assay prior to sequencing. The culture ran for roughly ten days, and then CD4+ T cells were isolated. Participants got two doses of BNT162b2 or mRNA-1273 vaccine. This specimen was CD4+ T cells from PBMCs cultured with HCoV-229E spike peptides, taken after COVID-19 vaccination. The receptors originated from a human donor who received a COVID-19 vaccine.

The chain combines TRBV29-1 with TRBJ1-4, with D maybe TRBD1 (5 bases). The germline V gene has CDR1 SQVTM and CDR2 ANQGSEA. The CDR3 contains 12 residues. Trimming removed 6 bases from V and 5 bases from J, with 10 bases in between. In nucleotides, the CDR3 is TGCAGCGTAGCTCAGGGAAATGAAAAACTGTTTTTT. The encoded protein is CSVAQGNEKLFF.

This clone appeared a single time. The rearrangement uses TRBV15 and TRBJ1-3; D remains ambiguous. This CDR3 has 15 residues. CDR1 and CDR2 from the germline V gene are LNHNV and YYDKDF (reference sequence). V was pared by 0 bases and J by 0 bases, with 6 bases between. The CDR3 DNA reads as TGTGCCACCAGCAGAGAAGTACACTCTGGAAACACCATATATTTT. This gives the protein CATSREVHSGNTIYF.

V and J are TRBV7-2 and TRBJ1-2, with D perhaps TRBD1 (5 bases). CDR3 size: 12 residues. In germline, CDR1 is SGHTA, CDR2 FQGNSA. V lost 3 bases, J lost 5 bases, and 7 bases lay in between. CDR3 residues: CASSLSGYGYTF. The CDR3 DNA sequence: TGTGCCAGCAGCTTGTCAGGGTATGGCTACACCTTC.

CDR3 bases: TGTGCCAGCAGCCGTGACAGGAACCCTGCGGGCATATATTTT. Its translation: CASSRDRNPAGIYF. The V and J genes are TRBV5-6 and TRBJ1-3; D is perhaps TRBD1 (6 bases). The CDR3 contains 14 residues. With 4 bases removed from V and 12 bases from J, the gap between germline ends came to 20 bases. Germline V lookup: CDR1 SGHDT, CDR2 YYEEEE.

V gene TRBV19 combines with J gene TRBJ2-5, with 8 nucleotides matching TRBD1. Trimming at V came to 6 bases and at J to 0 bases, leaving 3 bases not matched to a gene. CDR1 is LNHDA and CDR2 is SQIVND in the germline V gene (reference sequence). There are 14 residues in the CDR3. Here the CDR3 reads CASSTGQDQETQYF. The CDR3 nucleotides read TGTGCCAGTAGCACGGGACAGGACCAAGAGACCCAGTACTTC. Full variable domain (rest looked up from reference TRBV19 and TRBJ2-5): DGGITQSPKYLFRKEGQNVTLSCEQNLNHDAMYWYRQDPGQGLRLIYYSQIVNDFQKGDIAEGYSVSREKKESFPLTVTSAQKNPTAFYLCASSTGQDQETQYFGPGTRLLVL.

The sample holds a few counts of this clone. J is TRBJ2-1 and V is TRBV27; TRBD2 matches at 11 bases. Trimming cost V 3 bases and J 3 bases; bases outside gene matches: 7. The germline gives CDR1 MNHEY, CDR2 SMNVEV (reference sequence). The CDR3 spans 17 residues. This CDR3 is CASSFLGLAANYNEQFF. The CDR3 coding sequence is TGTGCCAGCAGTTTCCTGGGACTAGCGGCAAACTACAATGAGCAGTTCTTC.

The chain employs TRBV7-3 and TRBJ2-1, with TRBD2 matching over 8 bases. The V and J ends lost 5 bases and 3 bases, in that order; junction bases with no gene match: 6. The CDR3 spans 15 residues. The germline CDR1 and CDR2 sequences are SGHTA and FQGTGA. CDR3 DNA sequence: TGTGCCAGCAGCATCCCGGGAGGGGTCTACAATGAGCAGTTCTTC. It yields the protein CASSIPGGVYNEQFF.

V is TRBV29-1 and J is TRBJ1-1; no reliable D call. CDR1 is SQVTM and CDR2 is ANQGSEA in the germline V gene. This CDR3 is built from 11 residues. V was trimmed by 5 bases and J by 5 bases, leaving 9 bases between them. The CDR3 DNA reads TGCAGCGTTTTAGGTCTGACTGAAGCTTTCTTT. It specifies CSVLGLTEAFF. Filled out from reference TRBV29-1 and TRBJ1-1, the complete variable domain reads SAVISQKPSRDICQRGTSLTIQCQVDSQVTMMFWYRQQPGQSLTLIATANQGSEATYESGFVIDKFPISRPNLTFSTLTVSNMSPEDSSIYLCSVLGLTEAFFGQGTRLTVV.

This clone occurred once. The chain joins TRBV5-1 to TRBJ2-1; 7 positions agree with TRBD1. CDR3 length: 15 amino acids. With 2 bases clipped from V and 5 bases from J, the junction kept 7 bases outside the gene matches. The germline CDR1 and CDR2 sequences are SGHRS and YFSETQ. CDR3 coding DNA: TGCGCCAGCAGCTTACAGGGGAATGCGGACAATGAGCAGTTCTTC. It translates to CASSLQGNADNEQFF.

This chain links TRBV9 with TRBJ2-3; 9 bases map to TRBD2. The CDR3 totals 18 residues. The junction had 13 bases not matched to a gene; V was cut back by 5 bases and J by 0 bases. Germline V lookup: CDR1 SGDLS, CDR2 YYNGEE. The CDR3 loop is CASSVLAGATYSTDTQYF. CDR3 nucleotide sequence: TGTGCCAGCAGTGTGTTAGCGGGGGCCACCTATAGCACAGATACGCAGTATTTT.

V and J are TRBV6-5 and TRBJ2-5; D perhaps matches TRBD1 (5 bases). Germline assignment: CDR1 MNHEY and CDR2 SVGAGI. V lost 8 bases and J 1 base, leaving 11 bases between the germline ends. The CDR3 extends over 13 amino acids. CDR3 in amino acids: CASVREPQETQYF. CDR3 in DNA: TGTGCCAGCGTCAGGGAACCCCAAGAGACCCAGTACTTC.

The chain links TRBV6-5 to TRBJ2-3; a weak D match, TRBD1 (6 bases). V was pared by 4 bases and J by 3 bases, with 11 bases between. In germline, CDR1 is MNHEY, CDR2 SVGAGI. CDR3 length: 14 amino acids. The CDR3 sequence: CASSWDKRTDTQYF. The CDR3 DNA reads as TGTGCCAGCAGTTGGGACAAACGGACAGATACGCAGTATTTT.

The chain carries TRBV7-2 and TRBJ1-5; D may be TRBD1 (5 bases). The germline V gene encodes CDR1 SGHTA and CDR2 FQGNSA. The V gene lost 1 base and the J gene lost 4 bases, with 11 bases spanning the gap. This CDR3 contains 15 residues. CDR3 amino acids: CASSLDMWGNQPQHF. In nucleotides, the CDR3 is TGTGCCAGCAGCTTAGACATGTGGGGGAATCAGCCCCAGCATTTT.

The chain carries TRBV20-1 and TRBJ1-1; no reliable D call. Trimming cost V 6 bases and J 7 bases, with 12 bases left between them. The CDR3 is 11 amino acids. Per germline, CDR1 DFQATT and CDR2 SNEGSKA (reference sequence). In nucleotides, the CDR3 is TGCAGTGCCACGCTTCGGAGTGAAGCTTTCTTT. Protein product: CSATLRSEAFF.

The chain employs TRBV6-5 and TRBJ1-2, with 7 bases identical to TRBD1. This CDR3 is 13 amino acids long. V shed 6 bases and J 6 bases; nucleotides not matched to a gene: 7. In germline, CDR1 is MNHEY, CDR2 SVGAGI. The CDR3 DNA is TGTGCCAGCAGGAATACAGGGGTCGATGGCTACACCTTC. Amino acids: CASRNTGVDGYTF.

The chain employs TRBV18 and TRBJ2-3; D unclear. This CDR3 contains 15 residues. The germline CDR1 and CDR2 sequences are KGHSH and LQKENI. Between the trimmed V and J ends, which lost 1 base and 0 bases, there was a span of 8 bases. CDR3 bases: TGTGCCAGCTCACCACTTACGCAGAGCACAGATACGCAGTATTTT. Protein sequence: CASSPLTQSTDTQYF.

For the CDR3, the DNA is TGTGCCAGCAGCTTGGTGGCATACGAGCAGTACGTC. Protein product: CASSLVAYEQYV. The V gene is TRBV7-9, the J gene TRBJ2-7; D is unresolved. Germline lookup yields CDR1 SEHNR and CDR2 FQNEAQ (reference sequence). V lost 3 bases to trimming and J lost 4 bases, with 7 bases between them. The CDR3 runs to 12 residues.

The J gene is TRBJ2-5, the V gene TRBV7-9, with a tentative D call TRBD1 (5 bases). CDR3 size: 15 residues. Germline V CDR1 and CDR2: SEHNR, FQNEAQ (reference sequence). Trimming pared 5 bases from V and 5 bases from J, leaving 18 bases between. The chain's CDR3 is CASSQPPGRSETQYF. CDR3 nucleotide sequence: TGTGCCAGCAGCCAACCCCCAGGGCGGTCGGAGACCCAGTACTTC.

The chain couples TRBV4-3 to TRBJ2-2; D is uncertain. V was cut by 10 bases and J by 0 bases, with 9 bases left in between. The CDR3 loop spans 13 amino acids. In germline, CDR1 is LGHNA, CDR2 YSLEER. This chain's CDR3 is CATEPTNTGELFF. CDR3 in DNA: TGCGCCACCGAGCCCACGAACACCGGGGAGCTGTTTTTT.

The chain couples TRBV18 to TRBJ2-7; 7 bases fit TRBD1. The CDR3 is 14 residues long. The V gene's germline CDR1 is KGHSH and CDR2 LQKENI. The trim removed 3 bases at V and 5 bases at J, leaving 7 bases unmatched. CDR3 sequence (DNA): TGTGCCAGCTCACCCGACAGGGTGGAGGACGAGCAGTACGTC. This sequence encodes CASSPDRVEDEQYV.

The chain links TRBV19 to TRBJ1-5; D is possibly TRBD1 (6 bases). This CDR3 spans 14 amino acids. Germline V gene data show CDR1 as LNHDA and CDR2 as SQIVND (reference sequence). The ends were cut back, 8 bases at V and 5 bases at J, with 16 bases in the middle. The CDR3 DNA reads TGTGCCAGTGTAAAATGGGGGGCCGATCAGCCCCAGCATTTT. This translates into CASVKWGADQPQHF.

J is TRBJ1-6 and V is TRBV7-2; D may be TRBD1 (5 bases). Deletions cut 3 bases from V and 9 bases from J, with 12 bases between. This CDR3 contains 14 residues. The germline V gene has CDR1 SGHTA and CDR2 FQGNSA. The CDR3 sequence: CASSLGTDGSPLHF. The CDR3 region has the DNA TGTGCCAGCAGCTTGGGGACTGACGGTTCACCCCTCCACTTT.

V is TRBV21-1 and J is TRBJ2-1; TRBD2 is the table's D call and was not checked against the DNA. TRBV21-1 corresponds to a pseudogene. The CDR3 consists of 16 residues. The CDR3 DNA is TGTGCCAGCAGCATAGATCTAGCTTTTCCCCACAATGAGCAGTTCTTC. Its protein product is CASSIDLAFPHNEQFF.

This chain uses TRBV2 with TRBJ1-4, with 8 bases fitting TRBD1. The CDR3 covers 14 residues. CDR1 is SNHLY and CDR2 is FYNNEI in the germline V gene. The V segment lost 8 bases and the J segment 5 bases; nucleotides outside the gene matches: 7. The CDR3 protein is CASERDRSNEKLFF. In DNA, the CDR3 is TGTGCCAGCGAACGGGACAGGTCGAATGAAAAACTGTTTTTT.

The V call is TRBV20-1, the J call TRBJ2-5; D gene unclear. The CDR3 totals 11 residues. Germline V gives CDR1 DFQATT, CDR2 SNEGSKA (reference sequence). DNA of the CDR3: TGCACTTTCCTGCTACAAGAGACCCAGTACTTC. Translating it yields CTFLLQETQYF.

CDR3 bases: TGTGCCAGCAGGTTAACACAGGGTTACAGCCCAGCTTTCTTT. Translating it yields CASRLTQGYSPAFF. V and J are TRBV28 and TRBJ1-1; D possibly corresponds to TRBD1 (6 bases). The CDR3 extends over 14 amino acids. Deletions cut 6 bases from V and 10 bases from J, with 21 bases between. The germline V gene has CDR1 MDHEN and CDR2 SYDVKM.

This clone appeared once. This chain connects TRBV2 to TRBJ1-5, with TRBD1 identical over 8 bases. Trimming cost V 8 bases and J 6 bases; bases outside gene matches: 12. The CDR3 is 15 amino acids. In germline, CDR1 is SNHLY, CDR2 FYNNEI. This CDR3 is CASVDRQGSTQPQHF. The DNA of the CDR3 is TGTGCCAGCGTTGACCGACAGGGGTCGACTCAGCCCCAGCATTTT.

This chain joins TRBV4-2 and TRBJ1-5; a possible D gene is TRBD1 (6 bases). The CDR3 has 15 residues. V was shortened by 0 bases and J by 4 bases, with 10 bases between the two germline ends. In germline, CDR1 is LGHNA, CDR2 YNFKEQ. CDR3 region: CASSQEGAANQPQHF. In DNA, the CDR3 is TGTGCCAGCAGCCAAGAGGGGGCGGCAAATCAGCCCCAGCATTTT.

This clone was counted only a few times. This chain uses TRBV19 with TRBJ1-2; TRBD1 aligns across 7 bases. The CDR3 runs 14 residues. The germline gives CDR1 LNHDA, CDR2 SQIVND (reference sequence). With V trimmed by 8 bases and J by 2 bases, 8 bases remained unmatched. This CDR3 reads CASHRGGSNYGYTF. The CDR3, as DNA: TGTGCCAGTCACAGGGGCGGCTCCAACTATGGCTACACCTTC. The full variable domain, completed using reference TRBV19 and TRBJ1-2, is DGGITQSPKYLFRKEGQNVTLSCEQNLNHDAMYWYRQDPGQGLRLIYYSQIVNDFQKGDIAEGYSVSREKKESFPLTVTSAQKNPTAFYLCASHRGGSNYGYTFGSGTRLTVV.

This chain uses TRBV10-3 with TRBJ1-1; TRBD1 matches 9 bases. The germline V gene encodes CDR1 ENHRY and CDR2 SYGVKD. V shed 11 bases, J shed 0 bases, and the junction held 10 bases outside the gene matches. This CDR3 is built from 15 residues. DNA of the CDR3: TGTGCCGCCGGGACAGGGAGGCCGTTGAACACTGAAGCTTTCTTT. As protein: CAAGTGRPLNTEAFF.

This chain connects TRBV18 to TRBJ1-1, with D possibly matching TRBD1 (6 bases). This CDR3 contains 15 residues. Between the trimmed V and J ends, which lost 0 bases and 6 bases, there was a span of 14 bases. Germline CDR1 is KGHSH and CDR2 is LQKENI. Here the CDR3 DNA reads TGTGCCAGCTCACCACCTTTAAGCCAGGGGCCTGAAGCTTTCTTT. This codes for CASSPPLSQGPEAFF.

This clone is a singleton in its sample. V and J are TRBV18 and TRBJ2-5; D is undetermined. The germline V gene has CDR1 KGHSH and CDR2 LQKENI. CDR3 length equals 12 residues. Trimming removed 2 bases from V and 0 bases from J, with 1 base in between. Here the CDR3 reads CASSPNQETQYF. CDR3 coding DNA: TGTGCCAGCTCACCAAACCAAGAGACCCAGTACTTC.